Below are 27 T cell receptor beta chains sequenced from a single sample in a study of cytomegalovirus exposure and HLA in healthy donors. 13 Jbeta primers and 60 Vbeta primers were used for the PCR. This table comes from immunoSEQ multiplex PCR, and its TCRdb copy is limited to in-frame clones, with some not included. The sample totals around 140,000 clones. Sequencing was performed on PBMCs. The receptors here all came from a woman between 35 and 50 years old in good health and CMV-seronegative.

The gene calls are TRBV5-1 and TRBJ1-5; TRBD1 matches at 8 bases. V lost 4 bases, J lost 2 bases, and 5 bases stayed unmatched. The CDR3 has 15 amino acids. Germline CDR1 SGHRS, CDR2 YFSETQ. In DNA, the CDR3 is TGCGCCAGCAGCCCGACGACAGGGGGCAATCAGCCCCAGCATTTT. Protein: CASSPTTGGNQPQHF. Looking up the rest from reference TRBV5-1 and TRBJ1-5 gives the full variable domain: KAGVTQTPRYLIKTRGQQVTLSCSPISGHRSVSWYQQTPGQGLQFLFEYFSETQRNKGNFPGRFSGRQFSNSRSEMNVSTLELGDSALYLCASSPTTGGNQPQHFGDGTRLSIL.

About this clone itself: The sample holds other DNA sequences that translate to the same CDR3. V gene TRBV5-1 combines with J gene TRBJ1-3, with a tentative D call TRBD1 (5 bases). The CDR3 has 14 amino acids. CDR1 SGHRS and CDR2 YFSETQ come from the germline V gene. V was clipped by 4 bases and J by 0 bases, with 8 bases between them. The CDR3 nucleotides read TGCGCCAGCAGCCTCCAGGGCTCTGGAAACACCATATATTTT. As protein: CASSLQGSGNTIYF.

In nucleotides, the CDR3 is TGTGCCAGCAGCGGGGTTGGACAGGGAGACGAGCAGTACTTC. Its translation is CASSGVGQGDEQYF. This chain links TRBV5-4 with TRBJ2-7; the match to TRBD1 covers 8 bases. V lost 4 bases to trimming and J lost 5 bases; unmatched junction nucleotides: 8. Germline CDR1 reads SGHNT; CDR2 reads YYREEE (reference sequence). The CDR3 is made up of 14 amino acids.

The rearrangement uses TRBV10-1 and TRBJ2-7; 7 bases agree with TRBD2. CDR3 size: 17 residues. J lost 0 bases, V lost 6 bases, and 14 bases had no gene match. The germline gives CDR1 WNHNN, CDR2 SYGVQD (reference sequence). CDR3 region: CASRGWGGLKSSYEQYF. DNA for the CDR3: TGCGCCAGCAGGGGATGGGGAGGGCTGAAGAGCTCCTACGAGCAGTACTTC.

The chain couples TRBV18 to TRBJ1-2; weak D call: TRBD1 (6 bases). Germline CDR1 KGHSH, CDR2 LQKENI. The germline V and J ends were trimmed by 3 bases and 0 bases, with 11 bases remaining between them. There are 15 residues in the CDR3. Here the CDR3 DNA reads TGTGCCAGCTCACCGGACAGTTCATCTAACTATGGCTACACCTTC. Protein product: CASSPDSSSNYGYTF.

J is TRBJ2-7 and V is TRBV11-2; D unresolved. CDR1 is SGHAT and CDR2 is FQNNGV in the germline V gene. The ends were cut back, 5 bases at V and 6 bases at J, with 20 bases in the middle. The CDR3 has 15 amino acids. In nucleotides, the CDR3 is TGTGCCAGCAGCCTCCGAGTCGAAGCCTTAGTCGAGCAGTACTTC. As protein: CASSLRVEALVEQYF.

V and J are TRBV7-9 and TRBJ1-4; maybe TRBD1 (5 bases). This CDR3 is 13 amino acids long. The germline CDR1 and CDR2 sequences are SEHNR and FQNEAQ (reference sequence). With 5 bases removed from V and 3 bases from J, the gap between germline ends came to 7 bases. The CDR3 coding sequence is TGTGCCAGCAGCCGGGGGGCTAATGAAAAACTGTTTTTT. This gives the protein CASSRGANEKLFF.

The chain recombines TRBV19 with TRBJ2-1, with 8 bases that match TRBD2. The germline CDR1 and CDR2 sequences are LNHDA and SQIVND (reference sequence). This CDR3 comprises 15 residues. V lost 5 bases, J lost 5 bases, and 8 bases stayed unmatched. As DNA, the CDR3 is TGTGCCAGTAGTCGAAGAGCGGGGGCCAACAATGAGCAGTTCTTC. Translating it yields CASSRRAGANNEQFF.

This chain connects TRBV4-2 to TRBJ1-1, with 8 positions matching TRBD1. The CDR3 is 15 amino acids. The J segment lost 8 bases and the V segment lost 1 base, leaving 9 bases of the junction unmatched. CDR1 and CDR2 from the germline V gene are LGHNA and YNFKEQ. The CDR3 coding sequence is TGTGCCAGCAGCCAAGCGGGTGTGGCAGGGGGCGAAGCTTTCTTT. As protein: CASSQAGVAGGEAFF.

The chain carries TRBV6-5 and TRBJ1-6; unclear D gene. The germline V and J ends were trimmed by 2 bases and 10 bases, with 15 bases remaining between them. This CDR3 is built from 15 residues. CDR1 is MNHEY and CDR2 is SVGAGI in the germline V gene. In DNA, the CDR3 is TGTGCCAGCAGTTACATTATCCCTACCTGGTCACCCCTCCACTTT. The encoded protein is CASSYIIPTWSPLHF.

This chain connects TRBV18 to TRBJ2-1; the match to TRBD1 covers 9 bases. The junction had 4 bases not matched to a gene; V was cut back by 4 bases and J by 0 bases. CDR1 KGHSH and CDR2 LQKENI come from the germline V gene. This CDR3 comprises 16 residues. The CDR3 reads CASSLRQGGSYNEQFF. As DNA, the CDR3 is TGTGCCAGCTCACTACGACAGGGGGGCTCCTACAATGAGCAGTTCTTC.

A word on this clone: In the same sample, other DNA sequences code for this CDR3. The CDR3 DNA follows: TGTGCCAGCAGCTTCGACAGAGCTGGGGCCAACGTCCTGACTTTC. It translates to CASSFDRAGANVLTF. The chain has TRBV7-3 and TRBJ2-6; D possibly corresponds to TRBD1 (5 bases). Germline loops: CDR1 SGHTA, CDR2 FQGTGA. The CDR3 loop spans 15 amino acids. V was pared by 3 bases and J by 2 bases, with 8 bases between. Using reference TRBV7-3 and TRBJ2-6 for the parts outside the CDR3, the full variable domain is GAGVSQTPSNKVTEKGKYVELRCDPISGHTALYWYRQSLGQGPEFLIYFQGTGAADDSGLPNDRFFAVRPEGSVSTLKIQRTERGDSAVYLCASSFDRAGANVLTFGAGSRLTVL.

V usage is TRBV5-1 and J usage is TRBJ1-2, with D possibly being TRBD1 (6 bases). The germline V gene encodes CDR1 SGHRS and CDR2 YFSETQ. The germline V and J ends were trimmed by 3 bases and 4 bases, with 16 bases remaining between them. The CDR3 consists of 15 residues. The CDR3, as DNA: TGCGCCAGCAGCTCCTCAGGGGAAGCGGTCTATGGCTACACCTTC. Translation: CASSSSGEAVYGYTF.

The chain recombines TRBV6-5 with TRBJ2-7; TRBD1 matches 11 bases. Trimming removed 10 bases from V and 1 base from J; junction bases left unmatched: 6. Germline CDR1 MNHEY, CDR2 SVGAGI. The CDR3 has 14 residues. The CDR3 is CATLRDRGSYEQYF. CDR3 sequence (DNA): TGTGCCACACTTCGGGACAGGGGGTCCTACGAGCAGTACTTC.

Remarks on this clone: An end of the junction does not agree with germline; a read error may underlie this. The sample holds other DNA sequences that translate to the same CDR3. The J gene is TRBJ1-1, the V gene TRBV7-6; TRBD1 matches at 12 bases. CDR1 and CDR2 (germline): SGHVS, FNYEAQ. This CDR3 comprises 19 residues. The CDR3 sequence: CASSLTGTGGHSENTEAFF. The CDR3 bases are TGTGCCAGCAGCTTAACCGGGACAGGGGGCCATTCGGAGAACACTGAGGCTTTCTTT.

The V gene is TRBV4-3, the J gene TRBJ1-2; D gene unclear. This CDR3 region has 15 residues. V lost 0 bases and J 8 bases, leaving 16 bases between the germline ends. In germline, CDR1 is LGHNA, CDR2 YSLEER. The CDR3 here is CASSQEEVSVRGYTF. The CDR3 coding sequence is TGCGCCAGCAGCCAAGAGGAGGTGTCGGTGAGGGGCTACACCTTC.

The rearrangement uses TRBV9 and TRBJ2-1; possible D gene TRBD2, 6 bases. Trimming removed 0 bases from V and 10 bases from J, with 14 bases in between. From germline, CDR1 is SGDLS and CDR2 YYNGEE. The CDR3 extends over 14 amino acids. The chain's CDR3 is CASSVARGTGEQFF. The CDR3 DNA reads TGTGCCAGCAGCGTAGCTCGCGGGACCGGGGAGCAGTTCTTC. The whole variable domain, filled in from reference TRBV9 and TRBJ2-1, reads DSGVTQTPKHLITATGQRVTLRCSPRSGDLSVYWYQQSLDQGLQFLIQYYNGEERAKGNILERFSAQQFPDLHSELNLSSLELGDSALYFCASSVARGTGEQFFGPGTRLTVL.

The chain couples TRBV5-6 to TRBJ2-5, with a weak D call TRBD1 (6 bases). V lost 4 bases, J lost 1 base, and 11 bases lay in between. This CDR3 comprises 14 residues. The germline gives CDR1 SGHDT, CDR2 YYEEEE. CDR3 sequence (DNA): TGTGCCAGCAGCCCCCGGGACACCCAAGAGACCCAGTACTTC. Translated, it gives CASSPRDTQETQYF.

The chain combines TRBV6-5 with TRBJ2-7, with TRBD1 matching 10 bases. The CDR3 extends over 16 amino acids. The trim removed 0 bases at V and 0 bases at J, leaving 2 bases unmatched. Germline CDR1 MNHEY, CDR2 SVGAGI. The CDR3 sequence is CASSYSDRGNSYEQYF. CDR3 sequence (DNA): TGTGCCAGCAGTTACTCGGACAGGGGGAACTCCTACGAGCAGTACTTC.

The chain uses TRBV19 and TRBJ1-4, with a weak D call TRBD1 (6 bases). Germline CDR1 reads LNHDA; CDR2 reads SQIVND (reference sequence). CDR3 length: 14 amino acids. Trimming left V 5 bases short and J 4 bases short, with 11 bases between. The CDR3 coding sequence is TGTGCCAGTAGTCCGGCCAGGGGTAATGAAAAACTGTTTTTT. Its protein is CASSPARGNEKLFF.

The chain links TRBV6-6 to TRBJ1-5; the match to TRBD1 covers 11 bases. Germline CDR1 MNHNY, CDR2 SVGAGI (reference sequence). The CDR3 has 16 residues. V was pared by 6 bases and J by 2 bases, with 6 bases of the junction left unmatched. CDR3 region: CASSPGQGAGNQPQHF. In DNA, the CDR3 is TGTGCCAGCAGCCCAGGACAGGGGGCAGGCAATCAGCCCCAGCATTTT.

The chain recombines TRBV7-3 with TRBJ2-1, with 16 bases identical to TRBD2. In germline, CDR1 is SGHTA, CDR2 FQGTGA. J gave up 10 bases and V 5 bases, and 8 bases lay outside the gene matches. The CDR3 sequence is 16 residues long. CDR3 sequence (DNA): TGTGCCAGCAGCCCGAAGGGACTAGCGGGGGGGAAAGAGCAGTTCTTC. Amino acid sequence: CASSPKGLAGGKEQFF.

The rearrangement joins TRBV7-9 to TRBJ2-3; no clear D gene. The CDR3 runs 14 residues. V was pared by 4 bases and J by 0 bases, with 8 bases between. Germline V gene data show CDR1 as SEHNR and CDR2 as FQNEAQ (reference sequence). The CDR3 DNA reads TGTGCCAGCAGCTCTGACGGGAGCACAGATACGCAGTATTTT. It yields the protein CASSSDGSTDTQYF.

Points on this clone: Mismatch with germline at one junction end may stem from a read error. This chain links TRBV9 with TRBJ2-6; TRBD1 might be the D (5 bases). This CDR3 is 17 amino acids long. The germline CDR1 and CDR2 sequences are SGDLS and YYNGEE. In nucleotides, the CDR3 is TGTGCCAGCAGCGCCAAATACAGGACCTCTGGGGCCAATGTCCTGACTTTC. It codes for CASSAKYRTSGANVLTF.

The chain combines TRBV7-2 with TRBJ2-3; 9 positions agree with TRBD1. Germline-derived CDR1 and CDR2 are SGHTA and FQGNSA. The V segment lost 2 bases and the J segment 9 bases; nucleotides outside the gene matches: 3. The CDR3 covers 13 residues. The CDR3 DNA sequence: TGTGCCAGCAGCTTACTCGGGACAGGGACGCAGTATTTT. Protein: CASSLLGTGTQYF.

The chain recombines TRBV12-5 with TRBJ1-1; 7 bases line up with TRBD1. CDR1 and CDR2 from the germline V gene are LGHNT and FRNRAP. J was trimmed by 2 bases and V by 6 bases; bases with no gene match: 6. The CDR3 totals 14 residues. This CDR3 is CASGIGTVNTEAFF. DNA for the CDR3: TGTGCTAGTGGAATCGGGACAGTTAACACTGAAGCTTTCTTT.

The CDR3 here is CASSQDTGGYEAFF. In DNA, the CDR3 is TGCGCCAGCAGCCAAGATACGGGGGGCTATGAAGCTTTCTTT. The rearrangement uses TRBV4-3 and TRBJ1-1; tentative D call: TRBD1 (6 bases). Trimming pared 0 bases from V and 7 bases from J, leaving 12 bases between. The length of the CDR3 is 14 residues. The germline CDR1 and CDR2 sequences are LGHNA and YSLEER.